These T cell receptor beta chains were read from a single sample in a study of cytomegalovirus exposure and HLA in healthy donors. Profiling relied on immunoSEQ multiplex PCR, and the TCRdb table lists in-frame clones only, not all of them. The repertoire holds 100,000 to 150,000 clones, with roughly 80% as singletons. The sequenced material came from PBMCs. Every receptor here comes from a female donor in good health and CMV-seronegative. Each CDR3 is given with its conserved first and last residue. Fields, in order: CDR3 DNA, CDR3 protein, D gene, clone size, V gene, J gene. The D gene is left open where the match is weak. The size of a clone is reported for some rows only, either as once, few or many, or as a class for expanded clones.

CDR3 DNA: TGTGCCAGCAGCTCGGGACAGGGGAACTATGGCTACACCTTC
CDR3 protein: CASSSGQGNYGYTF
D gene: TRBD1
clone size: NA
V gene: TRBV7-9
J gene: TRBJ1-2

CDR3 DNA: TGTGCCATCAGTGAGTCAGCGATATCCTACGAGCAGTACTTC
CDR3 protein: CAISESAISYEQYF
D gene: NA
clone size: NA
V gene: TRBV10-3
J gene: TRBJ2-7

CDR3 DNA: TGTGCCTGGAGTCCGCCCGGGACAGGGAGATTCGGGACTAATGAAAAACTGTTTTTT
CDR3 protein: CAWSPPGTGRFGTNEKLFF
D gene: TRBD1
clone size: NA
V gene: TRBV30
J gene: TRBJ1-4

CDR3 DNA: TGCGCCAGCAGCTTGCCCGGGACAGGGTTGGCGTACGAGCAGTACTTC
CDR3 protein: CASSLPGTGLAYEQYF
D gene: TRBD1
clone size: NA
V gene: TRBV5-1
J gene: TRBJ2-7

CDR3 DNA: TGTGCCAGCAGTAGACTAGCGGGAGAGCTTAGCACAGATACGCAGTATTTT
CDR3 protein: CASSRLAGELSTDTQYF
D gene: TRBD2
clone size: NA
V gene: TRBV27
J gene: TRBJ2-3

CDR3 DNA: TGTGCCACCAGTCGCGGAACTAATTCACCCCTCCACTTT
CDR3 protein: CATSRGTNSPLHF
D gene: NA
clone size: NA
V gene: TRBV19
J gene: TRBJ1-6

CDR3 DNA: TGTGCCAGCAGCTTAGGCGTTTCCTACGAGCAGTACTTC
CDR3 protein: CASSLGVSYEQYF
D gene: NA
clone size: NA
V gene: TRBV11-2
J gene: TRBJ2-7

CDR3 DNA: TGCGCCAGCAGCTTGGCCGCTAACTATGGCTACACCTTC
CDR3 protein: CASSLAANYGYTF
D gene: NA
clone size: NA
V gene: TRBV5-1
J gene: TRBJ1-2

CDR3 DNA: TGCAGCGTTTTGACGGGACAGGGGGCGAGGGAGACCCAGTACTTC
CDR3 protein: CSVLTGQGARETQYF
D gene: TRBD1
clone size: NA
V gene: TRBV29-1
J gene: TRBJ2-5

CDR3 DNA: TGTGCCAGCAGCACGACAGCTAGTTCACCCCTCCACTTT
CDR3 protein: CASSTTASSPLHF
D gene: NA
clone size: few
V gene: TRBV5-4
J gene: TRBJ1-6

CDR3 DNA: TGTGCCGCCCAAGGGGGCCGGCAGCCCCAGCATTTT
CDR3 protein: CAAQGGRQPQHF
D gene: TRBD1
clone size: NA
V gene: TRBV30
J gene: TRBJ1-5

CDR3 DNA: TGTGCCAGCACCCTTGGGGAGAAAGAGACCCAGTACTTC
CDR3 protein: CASTLGEKETQYF
D gene: NA
clone size: NA
V gene: TRBV11-2
J gene: TRBJ2-5

CDR3 DNA: TGCGCCAGCAGCCTACATGGGGAGGGGGAGACCCAGTACTTC
CDR3 protein: CASSLHGEGETQYF
D gene: TRBD2
clone size: NA
V gene: TRBV5-1
J gene: TRBJ2-5

CDR3 DNA: TGTGCCAGCACCACAGGCGACAGATTCGAGACCCAGTACTTC
CDR3 protein: CASTTGDRFETQYF
D gene: NA
clone size: NA
V gene: TRBV28
J gene: TRBJ2-5

CDR3 DNA: TGTGCCAGCAGCAAAGGGACAGGGACTAGCGGGAGCGAGCAGTACTTC
CDR3 protein: CASSKGTGTSGSEQYF
D gene: NA
clone size: NA
V gene: TRBV21-1
J gene: TRBJ2-7

CDR3 DNA: TGCGCCAGCAGTCAATATTGCCAGGGCAAATATAGCAATCAGCCCCAGCATTTT
CDR3 protein: CASSQYCQGKYSNQPQHF
D gene: NA
clone size: NA
V gene: TRBV23-1
J gene: TRBJ1-5

CDR3 DNA: TGCGCCAGCAGCCCGGGTGGGAGACAGGACAGGGTAATTGGTAGGTATGGCTACACCTTC
CDR3 protein: CASSPGGRQDRVIGRYGYTF
D gene: TRBD1
clone size: NA
V gene: TRBV5-1
J gene: TRBJ1-2

CDR3 DNA: TGTGCCAGTAGTGGCGGGGCGGGGGCCTCCTACAATGAGCAGTTCTTC
CDR3 protein: CASSGGAGASYNEQFF
D gene: NA
clone size: NA
V gene: TRBV19
J gene: TRBJ2-1

CDR3 DNA: TGTGCCAGCACCGGGAAAAGAGGGGAAAAACTGTTTTTT
CDR3 protein: CASTGKRGEKLFF
D gene: NA
clone size: NA
V gene: TRBV6-5
J gene: TRBJ1-4

CDR3 DNA: TGTGCCAGCAGAAACCTCCGGGACAGGGCTGGAAACACCATATATTTT
CDR3 protein: CASRNLRDRAGNTIYF
D gene: TRBD1
clone size: NA
V gene: TRBV6-6
J gene: TRBJ1-3

CDR3 DNA: TGTGCCAGCAGCTTAGATAACAGTAGAGATACGCAGTATTTT
CDR3 protein: CASSLDNSRDTQYF
D gene: NA
clone size: NA
V gene: TRBV11-3
J gene: TRBJ2-3

CDR3 DNA: TGCGCCAGCAGTCCCTGGGCAGGACATAATGAAAAACTGTTTTTT
CDR3 protein: CASSPWAGHNEKLFF
D gene: NA
clone size: few
V gene: TRBV5-1
J gene: TRBJ1-4

CDR3 DNA: TGTGCCAGCAGTGGGAGTGAATCTGATGGCTACACCTTC
CDR3 protein: CASSGSESDGYTF
D gene: NA
clone size: few
V gene: TRBV6-1
J gene: TRBJ1-2

CDR3 DNA: TGTGCCAGCGACTGGGGGCACCTTCGGAGCACAGATACGCAGTATTTT
CDR3 protein: CASDWGHLRSTDTQYF
D gene: NA
clone size: NA
V gene: TRBV5-6
J gene: TRBJ2-3

CDR3 DNA: TGTGCCAGAAGCTTGACAGATCTCACCAATCAGCCCCAGCATTTT
CDR3 protein: CARSLTDLTNQPQHF
D gene: NA
clone size: NA
V gene: TRBV7-5
J gene: TRBJ1-5

CDR3 DNA: TGTGCCAGCAGTTGGGGGGACCCCACCACCGAGCAGTACTTC
CDR3 protein: CASSWGDPTTEQYF
D gene: NA
clone size: NA
V gene: TRBV6-5
J gene: TRBJ2-7

CDR3 DNA: TGCAGCGTTGCAATAGCGGGGCACACAGATACGCAGTATTTT
CDR3 protein: CSVAIAGHTDTQYF
D gene: TRBD2
clone size: NA
V gene: TRBV29-1
J gene: TRBJ2-3

CDR3 DNA: TGCAGTGCTCACCAGGGGGAGACCCAGTACTTC
CDR3 protein: CSAHQGETQYF
D gene: NA
clone size: NA
V gene: TRBV20-1
J gene: TRBJ2-5

CDR3 DNA: TGTGCCAGCAGTGAAGTAACCCCAGGGAACACTGAAGCTTTCTTT
CDR3 protein: CASSEVTPGNTEAFF
D gene: NA
clone size: NA
V gene: TRBV6-1
J gene: TRBJ1-1

CDR3 DNA: TGTGCCAGCAGCTTAGGGGCAGGGTGGGAAAACACTGAAGCTTTCTTT
CDR3 protein: CASSLGAGWENTEAFF
D gene: NA
clone size: NA
V gene: TRBV13
J gene: TRBJ1-1

CDR3 DNA: TGTGCCGCGGAGCCGGGAGGGCATACGCAGTATTTT
CDR3 protein: CAAEPGGHTQYF
D gene: TRBD2
clone size: NA
V gene: TRBV7-7
J gene: TRBJ2-3

CDR3 DNA: TGTGCCAGCAGCCCCGCGGGAACGGGGGCCAACGTCCTGACTTTC
CDR3 protein: CASSPAGTGANVLTF
D gene: NA
clone size: NA
V gene: TRBV11-2
J gene: TRBJ2-6

CDR3 DNA: TGTGCCAGCAGCTTGGGGCTAGCGGGTTACGGCACCGGGGAGCTGTTTTTT
CDR3 protein: CASSLGLAGYGTGELFF
D gene: TRBD2
clone size: NA
V gene: TRBV5-4
J gene: TRBJ2-2

CDR3 DNA: TGCGCCAGCAGCCAAGGCCACCGGGACTACGACTTCTACAATGAGCAGTTCTTC
CDR3 protein: CASSQGHRDYDFYNEQFF
D gene: TRBD2
clone size: NA
V gene: TRBV4-1
J gene: TRBJ2-1

CDR3 DNA: TGTGCCAGCGACCCAATAGCGGGAGGGCCCTACGAGCAGTACTTC
CDR3 protein: CASDPIAGGPYEQYF
D gene: TRBD2
clone size: few
V gene: TRBV5-5
J gene: TRBJ2-7

CDR3 DNA: TGTGCCAGCGGGTCCTCAGGGGGCTCCTATGGCTACACCTTC
CDR3 protein: CASGSSGGSYGYTF
D gene: TRBD1
clone size: NA
V gene: TRBV5-4
J gene: TRBJ1-2

CDR3 DNA: TGTGCCACTGGGGGGGACTGGAGCAATCAGCCCCAGCATTTT
CDR3 protein: CATGGDWSNQPQHF
D gene: NA
clone size: NA
V gene: TRBV19
J gene: TRBJ1-5

CDR3 DNA: TGTGCCAGCAGTTTAGCTCTCGCGGGGAACACTGAAGCTTTCTTT
CDR3 protein: CASSLALAGNTEAFF
D gene: NA
clone size: NA
V gene: TRBV27
J gene: TRBJ1-1

CDR3 DNA: TGTGCTTCAACGGGGTATAATTCACCCCTCCACTTT
CDR3 protein: CASTGYNSPLHF
D gene: NA
clone size: few
V gene: TRBV11-2
J gene: TRBJ1-6

CDR3 DNA: TGTGCCAGTAGTATCAGGGGAGAGACCCAGTACTTC
CDR3 protein: CASSIRGETQYF
D gene: NA
clone size: NA
V gene: TRBV19
J gene: TRBJ2-5

CDR3 DNA: TGTGCCAGCTCACCAGATTCCAACAGCTACAATGAGCAGTTCTTC
CDR3 protein: CASSPDSNSYNEQFF
D gene: NA
clone size: NA
V gene: TRBV18
J gene: TRBJ2-1

CDR3 DNA: TGTGCCAGCAGCCAAGGCGGGGGCCCTACCGGGGAGCTGTTTTTT
CDR3 protein: CASSQGGGPTGELFF
D gene: NA
clone size: NA
V gene: TRBV4-2
J gene: TRBJ2-2

CDR3 DNA: TGTGCCAGCAGCACGAGAGCTAACTATGGCTACACCTTC
CDR3 protein: CASSTRANYGYTF
D gene: NA
clone size: NA
V gene: TRBV7-9
J gene: TRBJ1-2

CDR3 DNA: TGTGCCAGCTCACCACCCGGACTCAGCACAGATACGCAGTATTTT
CDR3 protein: CASSPPGLSTDTQYF
D gene: NA
clone size: NA
V gene: TRBV18
J gene: TRBJ2-3

CDR3 DNA: TGCGCCAGCAGCCCCCGGGACAGGGGCAATGAGCAGTTCTTC
CDR3 protein: CASSPRDRGNEQFF
D gene: TRBD1
clone size: NA
V gene: TRBV5-1
J gene: TRBJ2-1

CDR3 DNA: TGTGCCAGCAGTGGCGCGGGGGGGGCGAACACTGAAGCTTTCTTT
CDR3 protein: CASSGAGGANTEAFF
D gene: NA
clone size: NA
V gene: TRBV28
J gene: TRBJ1-1

CDR3 DNA: TGTGCCAGCAGCTTCGGACAGGGAGGTTTTTATGGCTACACCTTC
CDR3 protein: CASSFGQGGFYGYTF
D gene: TRBD1
clone size: NA
V gene: TRBV5-4
J gene: TRBJ1-2

CDR3 DNA: TGCGCCAGCAGTGAGATTGACGGGGGGTACAATGAGCAGTTCTTC
CDR3 protein: CASSEIDGGYNEQFF
D gene: TRBD2
clone size: NA
V gene: TRBV10-2
J gene: TRBJ2-1

CDR3 DNA: TGTGCCAGCAGTGTTGTGGGGAGGGGTGGCTACACCTTC
CDR3 protein: CASSVVGRGGYTF
D gene: NA
clone size: NA
V gene: TRBV2
J gene: TRBJ1-2

CDR3 DNA: TGTGCCAGCAGCTACCGGGACAGGGACACCGGGGAGCTGTTTTTT
CDR3 protein: CASSYRDRDTGELFF
D gene: TRBD1
clone size: NA
V gene: TRBV7-9
J gene: TRBJ2-2